Reported below is one TCR beta chain. Its antigen is unknown. PCR was performed a second time for roughly 7 to 12 cycles using a sample-barcoded 5' primer and a J-beta primer mix. TCRdb called the 5' RACE reads again in MiXCR, with one record for every CDR3 protein. This table holds about 1.5 million distinct CDR3 sequences, approximately 43% found once. This sample stems from a study of blood T cells in healthy people across ages. Study results and limitations: CMV infection status of these donors was not known. With age, beta diversity per million T cells declined roughly linearly, significantly by around 43.

CDR1 and CDR2 (germline): DFQATT, SNEGSKA (reference sequence). The ends were cut back, 3 bases at V and 1 base at J, with 11 bases in the middle. The CDR3 length is 14 residues. This sequence was found in a young woman in good health. V gene TRBV20-1 combines with J gene TRBJ2-3, with D hard to call. Sequencing input: blood. The CDR3 bases are TGCAGTGCTAGTCCTTCGAGCGGCACAGATACGCAGTATTTT. Its protein product is CSASPSSGTDTQYF.